This TCR beta chain was observed in a study of CD8 T cells in ankylosing spondylitis. Making the TCR beta libraries involved quantitative 5'-RACE with molecular barcodes. TCRdb itself ran the 5' RACE reads through MiXCR, one entry per CDR3 protein. The table records about 440,000 distinct CDR3 sequences, roughly 15% of them present only once. CDR3 length: 15 amino acids. V shed 0 bases and J shed 3 bases, with 13 bases lying between them. Germline-derived CDR1 and CDR2 are SGHRS and YFSETQ. General study points: Among TCR beta sequences, a motif of 7 to 9 highly homologous variants appeared characteristic of ankylosing spondylitis blood. As for the disease-linked clones, they showed a CD8+ phenotype and occurred at relatively low frequencies in peripheral blood. There was reportedly significant enrichment of clones that were disease-linked in matched ankylosing spondylitis synovial fluid.

Notes on this clonotype: The antigen is undetermined.

The sequence was obtained from a male donor with ankylosing spondylitis. The gene calls are TRBV5-1 and TRBJ2-7, with D perhaps being TRBD1 or TRBD2 (5 bases each). Material for sequencing was blood, either unsorted or a sorted T cell fraction (not recorded which). Here the CDR3 reads CASSLARGSGYEQYF. CDR3 coding DNA: TGCGCCAGCAGCTTGGCCCGGGGCAGCGGCTACGAGCAGTACTTC.